The clone carrying this TCR beta chain was picked up one time. These data are taken from a study of T cell changes during pregnancy in multiple sclerosis. Germline loops: CDR1 ENHRY, CDR2 SYGVKD. This CDR3 comprises 15 residues. V lost 6 bases, J lost 0 bases, and 5 bases stayed unmatched. Clones were sequenced by immunoSEQ multiplex PCR, and TCRdb holds only the in-frame ones, with some missing. Seen here are 40,000 to 60,000 clones, about 91% observed once, and the top ten hold around 2.6%. Here the sequenced sample was CD8+ T cells from peripheral blood mononuclear cells, taken in the second trimester of pregnancy. The rearrangement joins TRBV10-3 to TRBJ1-3; the match to TRBD1 covers 7 bases. The sequence was collected from a female donor with multiple sclerosis, enrolled in a pregnancy study. CDR3 nucleotides: TGTGCCATCAGGGGGACAGCCGACTCTGGAAACACCATATATTTT. It specifies CAIRGTADSGNTIYF.